This T cell receptor beta chain was obtained from a study of PD-1 blockade in classical Hodgkin lymphoma. Overall study context: The patients were dosed with nivolumab 3 mg/kg, infused intravenously every 2 weeks.

Each patient experienced a relapse that followed autologous stem cell transplantation, and brentuximab vedotin exposure varied. Libraries were prepared by immunoSEQ multiplex PCR; TCRdb keeps only in-frame clonotypes and omits some of them. The sample lists about 86,000 clones; 89% were seen once. General study findings and limits: Reports indicated that newly diagnosed patients had lower baseline TCR diversity than healthy donors did.

The CDR3 length is 17 residues. The germline V gene encodes CDR1 SEHNR and CDR2 FQNEAQ (reference sequence). The V segment lost 2 bases and the J segment 2 bases; nucleotides outside the gene matches: 8. This clone was observed a single time. Its antigen is unknown. This clonotype was sampled from a human donor with classical Hodgkin lymphoma. J is TRBJ2-1 and V is TRBV7-9, with 8 positions matching TRBD2. The sequenced sample was peripheral blood mononuclear cells (PBMCs), obtained at baseline. CDR3 nucleotide sequence: TGTGCCAGCAGCTTAAGGTCTAGCGGGCTTACCTACAATGAGCAGTTCTTC. Protein sequence: CASSLRSSGLTYNEQFF.